Listed here is a single T cell receptor (beta chain). The CDR3 loop spans 15 amino acids. Germline-derived CDR1 and CDR2 are LNHDA and SQIVND (reference sequence). Trimming shortened V by 0 bases and J by 1 base, and 9 bases separated the two germline ends. The entry originates in a study of human T cells and chemical hapten exposure. TCRdb re-derived calls from the RACE reads in MiXCR, one entry per CDR3 protein. The sample lists 100,000 to 150,000 distinct CDR3 sequences; roughly 15% were seen once. Time point defined: patch test 1, 2 weeks after DPC sensitization. Treatment indicated: therapeutic diphenylcyclopropenone sensitization with weekly scalp DPC.

The chain combines TRBV19 with TRBJ1-2; the D is unclear. Sequencing was performed on whole blood, taken in connection with sensitization to the hapten diphenylcyclopropenone (DPC). The sequence came from a man between 18 and 29 years old with alopecia areata. Some clones in this sample may be carry-over from other donors' samples. This CDR3 is CASSIDLSINYGYTF. In DNA, the CDR3 is TGTGCCAGTAGTATAGATCTCTCGATTAACTATGGCTACACCTTC.